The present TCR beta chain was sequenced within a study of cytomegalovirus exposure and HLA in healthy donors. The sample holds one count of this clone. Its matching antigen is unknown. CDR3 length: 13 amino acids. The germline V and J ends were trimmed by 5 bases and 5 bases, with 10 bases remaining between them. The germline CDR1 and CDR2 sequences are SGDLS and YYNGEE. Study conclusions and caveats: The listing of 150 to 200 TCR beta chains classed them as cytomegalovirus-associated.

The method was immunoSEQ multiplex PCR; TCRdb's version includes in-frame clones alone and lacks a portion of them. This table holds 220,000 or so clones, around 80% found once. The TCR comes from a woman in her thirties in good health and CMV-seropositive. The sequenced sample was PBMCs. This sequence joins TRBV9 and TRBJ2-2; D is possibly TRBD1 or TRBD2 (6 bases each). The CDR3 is CASRGGLTGELFF. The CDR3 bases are TGTGCCAGCAGAGGGGGGTTGACCGGGGAGCTGTTTTTT.